These 15 T cell receptor beta chains share one sample of origin, sequenced in a study of blood T cell repertoires in COVID-19. Some clones are missing from TCRdb's copy, which holds only in-frame ones; the method was immunoSEQ multiplex PCR. The sample yields some 87,000 clones, over 60% seen once. The sequenced material came from peripheral blood. The source of these receptors is a man aged 45-65 years who had recovered from COVID-19.

The chain carries TRBV5-4 and TRBJ1-1; D perhaps matches TRBD1 (6 bases). CDR3 length: 14 amino acids. V was clipped by 2 bases and J by 4 bases, with 12 bases between them. Germline values: CDR1 SGHNT, CDR2 YYREEE (reference sequence). This CDR3 is CASSFATGITEAFF. In DNA form, the CDR3 reads TGTGCCAGCAGCTTCGCCACAGGGATCACTGAAGCTTTCTTT.

The chain links TRBV7-9 to TRBJ1-1, with D possibly matching TRBD1 (5 bases). The germline CDR1 and CDR2 sequences are SEHNR and FQNEAQ (reference sequence). The CDR3 runs to 14 residues. V lost 2 bases, J lost 6 bases, and 13 bases lay in between. The CDR3 loop reads CASSLTAQGAEAFF. The CDR3 DNA reads as TGTGCCAGCAGCTTAACCGCGCAGGGCGCTGAAGCTTTCTTT.

The V call is TRBV19, the J call TRBJ1-1, with 7 nucleotides matching TRBD1. With 5 bases clipped from V and 4 bases from J, the junction kept 4 bases outside the gene matches. The CDR3 is made up of 13 amino acids. Per germline, CDR1 LNHDA and CDR2 SQIVND (reference sequence). CDR3 residues: CASSVRQGTEAFF. CDR3 bases: TGTGCCAGTAGTGTCCGACAGGGCACTGAAGCTTTCTTT.

This chain links TRBV19 with TRBJ2-5; TRBD1 aligns across 7 bases. Germline CDR1 reads LNHDA; CDR2 reads SQIVND (reference sequence). This CDR3 is built from 13 residues. Trimming at V came to 6 bases and at J to 1 base, leaving 2 bases not matched to a gene. CDR3 amino acids: CASSGTAQETQYF. CDR3 sequence (DNA): TGTGCCAGTAGCGGGACAGCCCAAGAGACCCAGTACTTC.

This clone occurred once. V is TRBV24-1 and J is TRBJ2-2; a possible D gene is TRBD1 (6 bases). Trimming took 5 bases from V and 1 from J, leaving 10 bases between them. There are 15 residues in the CDR3. Germline V gene lookup returns CDR1 KGHDR and CDR2 SFDVKD. For the CDR3, the DNA is TGTGCCACCAGTGTCGAGACAGGGAACACCGGGGAGCTGTTTTTT. Protein: CATSVETGNTGELFF.

The gene calls are TRBV28 and TRBJ2-6; 7 bases line up with TRBD2. CDR3 length: 15 amino acids. Trimming removed 7 bases from V and 1 base from J; junction bases left unmatched: 4. From germline, CDR1 is MDHEN and CDR2 SYDVKM. The CDR3 coding sequence is TGTGCCAGCACCGGGGGGAGTTCTGGGGCCAACGTCCTGACTTTC. This translates into CASTGGSSGANVLTF.

The sample holds a few counts of this clone. The rearrangement links TRBV18 to TRBJ2-3; 7 bases match TRBD2. Germline assignment: CDR1 KGHSH and CDR2 LQKENI. J lost 3 bases, V lost 0 bases, and 6 bases had no gene match. CDR3 length: 16 residues. The CDR3 spells CASSPPGSGVTDTQYF. The DNA of the CDR3 is TGTGCCAGCTCACCACCTGGAAGCGGGGTTACAGATACGCAGTATTTT.

The gene calls are TRBV28 and TRBJ2-1, with a weak D call TRBD2 (7 bases). The CDR3 sequence is 11 residues long. V lost 8 bases and J lost 7, with 9 bases in between. Germline loops: CDR1 MDHEN, CDR2 SYDVKM. The CDR3 sequence: CASEGGNEQFF. CDR3 bases: TGTGCCAGCGAGGGGGGGAATGAGCAGTTCTTC.

This clone was observed a few times. The chain couples TRBV7-9 to TRBJ2-7, with D possibly matching TRBD1 (7 bases). Trimming stripped 5 bases from V and 7 bases from J, with 24 bases between. From germline, CDR1 is SEHNR and CDR2 FQNEAQ (reference sequence). This CDR3 comprises 16 residues. CDR3 in DNA: TGTGCCAGCAGCCATCCCCTTGGCAGGGGGGAGGAGGAGCAGTACTTC. Amino acids: CASSHPLGRGEEEQYF.

The chain carries TRBV3-1 (or the pseudogene TRBV3-2) and TRBJ2-7, with 11 bases aligning to TRBD1. The V segment lost 4 bases and the J segment 7 bases; nucleotides outside the gene matches: 6. There are 14 residues in the CDR3. Germline lookup yields CDR1 LGHDT and CDR2 YNNKEL (reference sequence). This CDR3 reads CASSPGTGGREQYF. Written as DNA, the CDR3 is TGTGCCAGCAGCCCTGGGACAGGGGGAAGAGAGCAGTACTTC.

The chain joins TRBV10-3 to TRBJ1-6, with D hard to call. There are 14 residues in the CDR3. V was clipped by 3 bases and J by 6 bases, with 9 bases between them. Germline values: CDR1 ENHRY, CDR2 SYGVKD. In DNA, the CDR3 is TGTGCCATCAGTGATCGGGGTTTTAATTCACCCCTCCACTTT. Protein sequence: CAISDRGFNSPLHF.

V is TRBV6-4 and J is TRBJ2-5, with 8 bases aligning to TRBD2. Trimming cost V 6 bases and J 5 bases; bases outside gene matches: 11. Germline CDR1 reads MRHNA; CDR2 reads SNTAGT. The CDR3 spans 15 residues. The CDR3 is CASRARTSRLETQYF. For the CDR3, the DNA is TGTGCCAGCAGGGCCAGGACTAGCAGGCTCGAGACCCAGTACTTC.

This chain links TRBV28 with TRBJ2-7; the match to TRBD1 covers 8 bases. V gave up 4 bases and J gave up 2 bases; unmatched junction bases: 4. There are 14 residues in the CDR3. CDR1 and CDR2 from the germline V gene are MDHEN and SYDVKM. CDR3 nucleotide sequence: TGTGCCAGCAGTTCCCTGACAGGGGCCTACGAGCAGTACTTC. This sequence encodes CASSSLTGAYEQYF.

This clone has a count of ten or more. This chain uses TRBV6-5 with TRBJ2-2; 9 nucleotides align to TRBD1. The germline CDR1 and CDR2 sequences are MNHEY and SVGAGI. The CDR3 consists of 13 residues. The CDR3: CGTRDREAGELFF. CDR3 sequence (DNA): TGTGGGACCCGGGACAGGGAAGCCGGGGAGCTGTTTTTT.

The V call is TRBV7-2, the J call TRBJ1-3, with D possibly being TRBD1 (6 bases). Per the germline V gene, CDR1 is SGHTA and CDR2 is FQGNSA. CDR3 length: 17 residues. The V end was cut by 0 bases, the J end by 0 bases, with 12 bases between. CDR3 loop: CASSLAPGQLSGNTIYF. The CDR3 DNA sequence: TGTGCCAGCAGCTTAGCCCCCGGACAGCTCTCTGGAAACACCATATATTTT.